This T cell receptor beta chain was identified in a study of blood T cell repertoires in COVID-19. Study overall: The origin of the acute and convalescent COVID-19 samples was the United States, Italy and Spain. T cells, B-cell-depleted T cells, or PBMCs provided the cDNA or gDNA that served as material.

In the authors' methods: Amplification of reference gene primers was used by the study to estimate nucleated cell counts. Clones were sequenced by immunoSEQ multiplex PCR, and TCRdb holds only the in-frame ones, with some missing. V and J calls and clone size are as listed in that table; D and trimming were resolved from the DNA. The top ten clones hold 10% to 15% of a sample with tens of thousands of clones, under 90% of them seen once. The sequencing input was peripheral blood. The receptor comes from an elderly woman with acute or convalescent COVID-19.

CDR3 nucleotides: TGTGCCAGCAGCCCCATGTCGCGGGGGGACCAAGAGACCCAGTACTTC. It codes for CASSPMSRGDQETQYF. The rearrangement joins TRBV16 to TRBJ2-5; 8 nucleotides agree with TRBD2. The length of the CDR3 is 16 residues. CDR1 and CDR2 (germline): KGHSY, FQNENV. Trimming removed 4 bases from V and 0 bases from J; junction bases left unmatched: 7.